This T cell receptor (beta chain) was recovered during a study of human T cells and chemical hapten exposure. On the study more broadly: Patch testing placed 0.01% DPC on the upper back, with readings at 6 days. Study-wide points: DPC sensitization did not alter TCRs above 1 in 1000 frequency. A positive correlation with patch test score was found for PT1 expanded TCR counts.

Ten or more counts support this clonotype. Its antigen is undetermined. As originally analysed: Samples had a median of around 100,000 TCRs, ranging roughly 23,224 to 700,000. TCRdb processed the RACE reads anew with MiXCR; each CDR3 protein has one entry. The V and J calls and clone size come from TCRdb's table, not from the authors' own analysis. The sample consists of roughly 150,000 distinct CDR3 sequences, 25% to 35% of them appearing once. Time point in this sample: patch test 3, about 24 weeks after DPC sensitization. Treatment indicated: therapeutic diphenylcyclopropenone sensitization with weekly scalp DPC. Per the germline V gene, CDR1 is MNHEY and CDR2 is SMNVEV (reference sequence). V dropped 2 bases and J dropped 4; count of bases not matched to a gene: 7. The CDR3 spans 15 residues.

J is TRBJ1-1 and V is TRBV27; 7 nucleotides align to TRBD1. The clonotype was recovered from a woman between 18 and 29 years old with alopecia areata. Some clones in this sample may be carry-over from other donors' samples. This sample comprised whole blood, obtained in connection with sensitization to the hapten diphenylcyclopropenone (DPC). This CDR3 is CASSLNRGKFTEAFF. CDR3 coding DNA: TGTGCCAGCAGTTTAAACAGGGGAAAATTCACTGAAGCTTTCTTT.